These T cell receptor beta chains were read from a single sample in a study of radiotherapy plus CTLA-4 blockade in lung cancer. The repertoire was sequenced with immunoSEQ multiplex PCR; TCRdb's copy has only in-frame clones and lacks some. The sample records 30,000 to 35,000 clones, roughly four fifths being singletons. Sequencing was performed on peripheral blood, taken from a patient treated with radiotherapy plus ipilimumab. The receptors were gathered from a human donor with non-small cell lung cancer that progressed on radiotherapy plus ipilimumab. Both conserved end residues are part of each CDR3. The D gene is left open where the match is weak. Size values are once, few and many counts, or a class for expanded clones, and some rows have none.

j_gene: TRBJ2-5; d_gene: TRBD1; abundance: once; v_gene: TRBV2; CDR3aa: CASSGDRMETQYF; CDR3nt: TGTGCCAGCAGCGGGGACAGGATGGAGACCCAGTACTTC
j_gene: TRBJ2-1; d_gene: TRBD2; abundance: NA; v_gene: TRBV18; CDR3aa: CASSLGGAGAYNEQFF; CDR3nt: TGTGCCAGCTCGCTTGGTGGGGCGGGGGCCTACAATGAGCAGTTCTTC
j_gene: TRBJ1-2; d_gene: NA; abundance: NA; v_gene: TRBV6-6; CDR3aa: CASDAGAYGYTF; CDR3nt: TGTGCCAGCGATGCAGGGGCTTATGGCTACACCTTC
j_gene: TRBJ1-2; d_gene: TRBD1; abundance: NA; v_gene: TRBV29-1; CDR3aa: CSVWTGDNYGYTF; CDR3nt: TGCAGCGTCTGGACAGGGGATAACTATGGCTACACCTTC
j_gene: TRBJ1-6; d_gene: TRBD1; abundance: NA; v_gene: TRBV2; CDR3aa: CASSEGGTVNSPLHF; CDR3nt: TGTGCCAGCAGTGAAGGGGGGACAGTTAATTCACCCCTCCACTTT
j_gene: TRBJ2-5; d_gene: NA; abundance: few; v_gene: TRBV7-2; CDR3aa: CASSSGAAETQYF; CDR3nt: TGTGCCAGCAGCTCAGGGGCTGCGGAGACCCAGTACTTC
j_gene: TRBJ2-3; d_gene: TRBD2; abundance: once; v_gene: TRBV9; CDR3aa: CASSPQPGLAGGIDTQYF; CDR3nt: TGTGCCAGCAGCCCCCAACCGGGACTAGCGGGGGGGATTGATACGCAGTATTTT
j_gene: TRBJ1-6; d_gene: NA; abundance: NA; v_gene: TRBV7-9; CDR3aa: CASSLTRWAGRGNSPLHF; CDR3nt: TGTGCCAGCAGCTTAACCCGATGGGCAGGGAGGGGTAATTCACCCCTCCACTTT
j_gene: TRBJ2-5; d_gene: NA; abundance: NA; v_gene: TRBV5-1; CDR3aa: CASSQEGTQYF; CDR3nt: TGCGCCAGCAGCCAGGAGGGGACCCAGTACTTC
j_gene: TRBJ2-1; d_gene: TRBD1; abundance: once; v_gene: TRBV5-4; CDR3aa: CASSSWTGSNEQFF; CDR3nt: TGTGCCAGCAGCTCTTGGACAGGTTCAAATGAGCAGTTCTTC
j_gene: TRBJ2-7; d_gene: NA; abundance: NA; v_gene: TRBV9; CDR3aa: CASSVAQNSYEQYF; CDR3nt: TGTGCCAGCAGCGTAGCCCAAAACAGCTACGAGCAGTACTTC
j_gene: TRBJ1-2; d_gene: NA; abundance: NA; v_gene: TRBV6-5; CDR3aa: CASSQRRTQDYGYTF; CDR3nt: TGTGCCAGCAGCCAAAGGCGGACACAGGACTATGGCTACACCTTC
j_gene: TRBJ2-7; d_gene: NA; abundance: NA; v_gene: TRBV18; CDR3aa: CASSPDSATYEQYF; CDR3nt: TGTGCCAGCTCACCGGACAGTGCTACCTACGAGCAGTACTTC
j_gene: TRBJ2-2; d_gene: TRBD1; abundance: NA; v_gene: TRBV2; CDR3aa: CASRDLGTGKTGELFF; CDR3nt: TGTGCCAGCAGGGACCTTGGGACAGGGAAGACCGGGGAGCTGTTTTTT
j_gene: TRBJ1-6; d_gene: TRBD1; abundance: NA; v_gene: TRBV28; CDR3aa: CASSLFGQGGNSPLHF; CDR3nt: TGTGCCAGCAGTTTATTCGGACAGGGCGGTAATTCACCCCTCCACTTT
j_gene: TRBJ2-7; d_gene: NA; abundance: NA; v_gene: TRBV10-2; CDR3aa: CASQEDHEQYF; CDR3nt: TGCGCCAGCCAGGAGGACCACGAGCAGTACTTC
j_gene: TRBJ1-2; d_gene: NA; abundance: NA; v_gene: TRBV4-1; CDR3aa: CASSRGDPTNYGYTF; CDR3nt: TGCGCCAGCAGCCGAGGAGACCCTACTAACTATGGCTACACCTTC
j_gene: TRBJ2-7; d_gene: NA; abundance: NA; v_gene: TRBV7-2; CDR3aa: CASSFGVVYEQYF; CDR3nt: TGTGCCAGCAGCTTCGGGGTGGTCTACGAGCAGTACTTC
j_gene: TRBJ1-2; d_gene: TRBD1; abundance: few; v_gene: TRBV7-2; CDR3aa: CASTLWGRGTTNYGYTF; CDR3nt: TGTGCCAGCACTCTTTGGGGCAGGGGGACAACTAACTATGGCTACACCTTC
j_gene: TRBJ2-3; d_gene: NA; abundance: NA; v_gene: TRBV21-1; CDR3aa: CASSIRDRDGCVGTDTQYF; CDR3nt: TGTGCCAGCAGCATCCGGGACAGGGATGGTTGTGTTGGGACAGATACGCAGTATTTT
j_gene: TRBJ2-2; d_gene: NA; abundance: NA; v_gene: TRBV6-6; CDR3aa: CASSYSRGATGELFF; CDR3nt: TGTGCCAGCAGTTACAGCAGGGGTGCCACCGGGGAGCTGTTTTTT
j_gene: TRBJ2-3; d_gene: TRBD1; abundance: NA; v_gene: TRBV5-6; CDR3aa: CASSRGTGVRTDTQYF; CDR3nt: TGTGCCAGCAGCCGCGGGACAGGGGTACGCACAGATACGCAGTATTTT
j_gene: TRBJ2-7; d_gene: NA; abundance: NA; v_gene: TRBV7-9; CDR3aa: CASSINSFDYEQYF; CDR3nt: TGTGCCAGCAGCATAAATAGCTTTGACTACGAGCAGTACTTC
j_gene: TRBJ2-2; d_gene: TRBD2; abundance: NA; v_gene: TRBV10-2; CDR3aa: CASSVAGETGELFF; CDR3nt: TGCGCCAGCAGTGTAGCGGGGGAGACCGGGGAGCTGTTTTTT
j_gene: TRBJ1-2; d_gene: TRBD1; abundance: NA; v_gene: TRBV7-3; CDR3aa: CASSLGQGEGGYTF; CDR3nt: TGTGCCAGCAGCTTAGGACAGGGGGAAGGTGGCTACACCTTC
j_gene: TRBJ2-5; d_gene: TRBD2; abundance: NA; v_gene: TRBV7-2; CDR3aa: CASSLATGGRETQYF; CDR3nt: TGTGCCAGCAGCTTGGCGACGGGGGGGAGAGAGACCCAGTACTTC
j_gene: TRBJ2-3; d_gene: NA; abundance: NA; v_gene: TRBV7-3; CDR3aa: CASSLTWRDTQYF; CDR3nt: TGTGCCAGCAGCTTAACCTGGAGGGATACGCAGTATTTT
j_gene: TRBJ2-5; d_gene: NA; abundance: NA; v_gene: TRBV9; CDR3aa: CASSKGVGAGETQYF; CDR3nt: TGTGCCAGCAGCAAAGGGGTGGGGGCCGGGGAGACCCAGTACTTC
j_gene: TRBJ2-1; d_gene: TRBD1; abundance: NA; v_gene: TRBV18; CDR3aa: CASSPSTGTLDEQFF; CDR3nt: TGTGCCAGCTCACCCTCGACAGGGACCCTCGATGAGCAGTTCTTC
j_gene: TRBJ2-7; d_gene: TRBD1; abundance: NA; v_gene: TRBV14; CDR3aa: CASSQDPGTGSYEQYF; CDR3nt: TGTGCCAGCAGCCAAGATCCTGGGACAGGGTCCTACGAGCAGTACTTC
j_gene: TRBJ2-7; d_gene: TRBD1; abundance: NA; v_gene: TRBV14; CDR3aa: CASSQSPDRPSYEQYF; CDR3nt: TGTGCCAGCAGCCAATCCCCGGACAGGCCCTCCTACGAGCAGTACTTC
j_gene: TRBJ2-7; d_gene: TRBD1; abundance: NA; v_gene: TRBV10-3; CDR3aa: CAIRETGGEAYEQYF; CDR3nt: TGTGCCATCAGGGAGACAGGGGGCGAGGCCTACGAGCAGTACTTC
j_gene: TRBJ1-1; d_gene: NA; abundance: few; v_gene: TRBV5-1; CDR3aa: CASSLDQASTNTEAFF; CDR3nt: TGCGCCAGCAGCTTGGATCAGGCCTCAACGAACACTGAAGCTTTCTTT
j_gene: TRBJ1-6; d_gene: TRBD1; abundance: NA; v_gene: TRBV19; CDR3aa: CASSGQGFSPLHF; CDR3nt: TGTGCCAGTAGCGGACAGGGGTTTTCACCCCTCCACTTT
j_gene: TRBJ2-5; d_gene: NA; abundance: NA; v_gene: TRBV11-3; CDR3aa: CASSLGTGRQTVQETQYF; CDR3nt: TGTGCCAGCAGCCTCGGGACTGGTAGACAGACAGTCCAAGAGACCCAGTACTTC
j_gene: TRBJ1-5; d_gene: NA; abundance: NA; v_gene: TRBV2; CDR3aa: CASSEAASRVRQPQHF; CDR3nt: TGTGCCAGCAGTGAAGCAGCTAGCCGGGTTCGACAGCCCCAGCATTTT
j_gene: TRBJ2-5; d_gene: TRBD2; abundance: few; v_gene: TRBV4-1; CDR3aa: CASSQATSVGETQYF; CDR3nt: TGCGCCAGCAGCCAAGCGACTAGCGTAGGAGAGACCCAGTACTTC
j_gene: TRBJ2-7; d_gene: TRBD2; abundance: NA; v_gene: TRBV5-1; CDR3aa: CASSLDSGGDYYEQYF; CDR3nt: TGCGCCAGCAGCTTGGATTCGGGGGGGGACTACTACGAGCAGTACTTC
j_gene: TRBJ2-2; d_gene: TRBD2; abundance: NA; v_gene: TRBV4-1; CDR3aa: CASSLDIGLAISGELFF; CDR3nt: TGCGCCAGCAGCCTTGATATCGGACTAGCGATATCCGGGGAGCTGTTTTTT
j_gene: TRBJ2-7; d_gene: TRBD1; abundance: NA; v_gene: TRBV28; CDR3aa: CASVGTAYEQYF; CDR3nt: TGTGCCAGCGTCGGGACAGCTTACGAGCAGTACTTC
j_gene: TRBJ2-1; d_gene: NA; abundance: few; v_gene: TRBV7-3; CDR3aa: CASSPGGSSYNEQFF; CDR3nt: TGTGCCAGCAGCCCCGGGGGTAGCTCCTACAATGAGCAGTTCTTC
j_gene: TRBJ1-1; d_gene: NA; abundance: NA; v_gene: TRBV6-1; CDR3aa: CASSGGRGDGVTEAFF; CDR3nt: TGTGCCAGCAGTGGGGGCAGGGGAGATGGGGTCACTGAAGCTTTCTTT
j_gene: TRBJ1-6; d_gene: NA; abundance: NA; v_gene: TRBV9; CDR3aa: CASSRGMSSYNSPLHF; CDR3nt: TGTGCCAGCAGCAGAGGAATGAGCTCCTATAATTCACCCCTCCACTTT